These T cell receptor beta chains were read from a single sample in a study of cytomegalovirus exposure and HLA in healthy donors. Profiling relied on immunoSEQ multiplex PCR, and the TCRdb table lists in-frame clones only, not all of them. The table includes 6,500 to 8,500 clones, 45% to 60% detected once. Sequenced sample: PBMCs. All receptors come from a man aged 25-45 years in good health and CMV-seropositive. The CDR3 runs from the conserved cysteine through the conserved F or W. The order of the fields is D gene, V gene, CDR3 length, clone size, J gene, CDR3 protein, CDR3 DNA. The D gene is left open where the match is weak. Rows may omit the clone size; those that give it use once, few, many or a size class.

d_call: TRBD1
v_call: TRBV9
cdr3_length: 14
clone_size: -
j_call: TRBJ1-5
cdr3_aa: CASSEGQDNQPQHF
cdr3_nt: TGTGCCAGCAGCGAGGGACAGGACAATCAGCCCCAGCATTTT

d_call: -
v_call: TRBV28
cdr3_length: 13
clone_size: -
j_call: TRBJ1-6
cdr3_aa: CASSRLGGSPLHF
cdr3_nt: TGTGCCAGCAGTCGACTAGGCGGTTCACCCCTCCACTTT

d_call: TRBD1
v_call: TRBV25-1
cdr3_length: 14
clone_size: few
j_call: TRBJ1-5
cdr3_aa: CASSGGQGNQPQHF
cdr3_nt: TGTGCCAGCAGTGGCGGACAGGGCAATCAGCCCCAGCATTTT

d_call: TRBD2
v_call: TRBV11-2
cdr3_length: 15
clone_size: -
j_call: TRBJ2-2
cdr3_aa: CASSYSGRLTGELFF
cdr3_nt: TGTGCCAGCAGTTATAGCGGGAGGTTGACCGGGGAGCTGTTTTTT

d_call: -
v_call: TRBV11-1
cdr3_length: 13
clone_size: few
j_call: TRBJ1-1
cdr3_aa: CASRQGSNTEAFF
cdr3_nt: TGTGCCAGCAGACAGGGTTCGAACACTGAAGCTTTCTTT

d_call: TRBD1
v_call: TRBV25-1
cdr3_length: 14
clone_size: few
j_call: TRBJ1-1
cdr3_aa: CASSRPTGDTEAFF
cdr3_nt: TGTGCCAGCAGCCGGCCCACAGGGGACACTGAAGCTTTCTTT

d_call: -
v_call: TRBV29-1
cdr3_length: 13
clone_size: -
j_call: TRBJ1-1
cdr3_aa: CSVEWLRDTEAFF
cdr3_nt: TGCAGCGTTGAATGGTTGAGGGACACTGAAGCTTTCTTT

d_call: TRBD1
v_call: TRBV19
cdr3_length: 13
clone_size: -
j_call: TRBJ2-7
cdr3_aa: CASSIGTAYEQYF
cdr3_nt: TGTGCCAGTAGTATTGGGACAGCGTACGAGCAGTACTTC

d_call: -
v_call: TRBV4-2
cdr3_length: 15
clone_size: few
j_call: TRBJ1-2
cdr3_aa: CASSQGGGDDYGYTF
cdr3_nt: TGTGCCAGCAGCCAAGGTGGAGGAGACGACTATGGCTACACCTTC

d_call: TRBD1
v_call: TRBV4-1
cdr3_length: 15
clone_size: -
j_call: TRBJ1-2
cdr3_aa: CASRLTPDRNYGYTF
cdr3_nt: TGCGCCAGCAGACTTACGCCGGACAGGAACTATGGCTACACCTTC

d_call: TRBD1
v_call: TRBV7-2
cdr3_length: 12
clone_size: few
j_call: TRBJ2-3
cdr3_aa: CASSRDSKAQYF
cdr3_nt: TGTGCCAGCAGCAGGGACAGTAAGGCGCAGTATTTT

d_call: -
v_call: TRBV6-1
cdr3_length: 13
clone_size: -
j_call: TRBJ1-1
cdr3_aa: CASSVTQGAEAFF
cdr3_nt: TGTGCCAGCAGTGTTACCCAGGGCGCTGAAGCTTTCTTT

d_call: -
v_call: TRBV6-5
cdr3_length: 15
clone_size: -
j_call: TRBJ1-2
cdr3_aa: CASSYSGPSTYGYTF
cdr3_nt: TGTGCCAGCAGTTACTCGGGCCCCAGTACCTATGGCTACACCTTC

d_call: -
v_call: TRBV29-1
cdr3_length: 10
clone_size: -
j_call: TRBJ1-2
cdr3_aa: CSVPENGYTF
cdr3_nt: TGCAGCGTTCCGGAGAATGGCTACACCTTC

d_call: TRBD1
v_call: TRBV29-1
cdr3_length: 14
clone_size: -
j_call: TRBJ1-1
cdr3_aa: CSVGGQEMNTEAFF
cdr3_nt: TGCAGCGTGGGGGGACAGGAGATGAACACTGAAGCTTTCTTT

d_call: -
v_call: TRBV6-5
cdr3_length: 15
clone_size: -
j_call: TRBJ2-5
cdr3_aa: CASSYSTVSVETQYF
cdr3_nt: TGTGCCAGCAGTTACTCGACAGTCTCGGTAGAGACCCAGTACTTC

d_call: -
v_call: TRBV25-1
cdr3_length: 12
clone_size: few
j_call: TRBJ2-2
cdr3_aa: CASSKGTGELFF
cdr3_nt: TGTGCCAGCAGTAAGGGGACCGGGGAGCTGTTTTTT

d_call: TRBD1
v_call: TRBV10-3
cdr3_length: 14
clone_size: few
j_call: TRBJ2-7
cdr3_aa: CAIRDTGGTYEQYF
cdr3_nt: TGTGCCATCAGAGATACAGGGGGCACCTACGAGCAGTACTTC

d_call: TRBD1
v_call: TRBV7-2
cdr3_length: 12
clone_size: -
j_call: TRBJ2-7
cdr3_aa: CASSPPMGQGFF
cdr3_nt: TGTGCCAGCAGCCCGCCCATGGGACAGGGGTTCTTC

d_call: TRBD1
v_call: TRBV29-1
cdr3_length: 13
clone_size: -
j_call: TRBJ1-1
cdr3_aa: CSVEGGRGTEAFF
cdr3_nt: TGCAGCGTTGAAGGCGGCAGGGGGACTGAAGCTTTCTTT

d_call: TRBD1
v_call: TRBV29-1
cdr3_length: 13
clone_size: -
j_call: TRBJ1-1
cdr3_aa: CSVVGQGDTEAFF
cdr3_nt: TGCAGCGTTGTGGGACAGGGGGACACTGAAGCTTTCTTT

d_call: TRBD1
v_call: TRBV7-2
cdr3_length: 14
clone_size: -
j_call: TRBJ2-7
cdr3_aa: CASSYGTGSYEQYF
cdr3_nt: TGTGCCAGCAGCTATGGGACAGGCTCCTACGAGCAGTACTTC

d_call: -
v_call: TRBV30
cdr3_length: 14
clone_size: few
j_call: TRBJ1-5
cdr3_aa: CAWSVQGGNQPQHF
cdr3_nt: TGTGCCTGGAGTGTACAAGGGGGTAATCAGCCCCAGCATTTT

d_call: TRBD1
v_call: TRBV29-1
cdr3_length: 13
clone_size: -
j_call: TRBJ1-1
cdr3_aa: CSATTGSGTEAFF
cdr3_nt: TGCAGCGCCACGACAGGGAGTGGAACTGAAGCTTTCTTT

d_call: -
v_call: TRBV15
cdr3_length: 15
clone_size: -
j_call: TRBJ1-4
cdr3_aa: CATSTSRGGGEKLFF
cdr3_nt: TGTGCCACCAGCACATCGAGGGGGGGCGGTGAAAAACTGTTTTTT

d_call: TRBD1
v_call: TRBV6-1
cdr3_length: 14
clone_size: -
j_call: TRBJ1-2
cdr3_aa: CASRVTGGNYGYTF
cdr3_nt: TGTGCCAGCAGGGTGACAGGGGGCAACTATGGCTACACCTTC

d_call: TRBD1
v_call: TRBV28
cdr3_length: 11
clone_size: few
j_call: TRBJ2-7
cdr3_aa: CASGTGYEQYF
cdr3_nt: TGTGCCAGTGGGACAGGGTACGAGCAGTACTTC